This T cell receptor beta chain came from a study of technical replicates of blood from several donors. Germline values: CDR1 LNHDA, CDR2 SQIVND (reference sequence). The CDR3 extends over 14 amino acids. J was trimmed by 2 bases and V by 6 bases; bases with no gene match: 6. Produced via immunoSEQ multiplex PCR; TCRdb's table is partial and in-frame only. The sample comprises almost 70,000 clones, approximately 90% of which are singletons, and roughly 5% rests with the top ten. The rearrangement joins TRBV19 to TRBJ2-7, with 8 bases matching TRBD2. The receptor's source is a human donor in good health. Some clones in this sample may be carry-over from other donors' samples. The sample comprised PBMCs. The CDR3 bases are TGTGCCAGTAGGGCAAGCGGGGGCACCTACGAGCAGTACTTC. Its protein is CASRASGGTYEQYF.